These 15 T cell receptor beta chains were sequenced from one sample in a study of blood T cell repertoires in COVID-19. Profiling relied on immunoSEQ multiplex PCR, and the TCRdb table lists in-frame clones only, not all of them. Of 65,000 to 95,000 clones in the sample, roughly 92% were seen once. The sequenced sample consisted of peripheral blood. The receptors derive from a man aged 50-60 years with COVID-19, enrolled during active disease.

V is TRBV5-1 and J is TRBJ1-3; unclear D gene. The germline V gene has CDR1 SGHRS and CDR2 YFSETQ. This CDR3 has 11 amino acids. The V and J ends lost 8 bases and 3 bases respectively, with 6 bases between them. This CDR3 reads CARSVGNTIYF. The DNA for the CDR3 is TGCGCCAGGTCGGTTGGAAACACCATATATTTT.

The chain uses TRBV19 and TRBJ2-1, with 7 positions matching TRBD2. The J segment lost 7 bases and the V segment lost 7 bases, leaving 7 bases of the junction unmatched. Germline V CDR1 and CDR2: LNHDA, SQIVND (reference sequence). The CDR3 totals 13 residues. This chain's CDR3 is CASTAREWNEQFF. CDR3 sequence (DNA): TGTGCCAGTACGGCGCGGGAGTGGAATGAGCAGTTCTTC.

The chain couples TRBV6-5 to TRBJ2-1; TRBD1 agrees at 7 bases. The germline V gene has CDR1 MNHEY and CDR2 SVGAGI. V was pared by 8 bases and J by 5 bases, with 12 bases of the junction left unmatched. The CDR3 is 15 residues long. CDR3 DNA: TGTGCCAGCGCCAGGTACAGGGGTGAAGACAATGAGCAGTTCTTC. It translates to CASARYRGEDNEQFF.

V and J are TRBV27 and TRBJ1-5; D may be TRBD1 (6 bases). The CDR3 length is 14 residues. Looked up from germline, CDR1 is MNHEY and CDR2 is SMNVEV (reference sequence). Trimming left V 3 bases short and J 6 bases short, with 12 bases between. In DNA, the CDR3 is TGTGCCAGCAGTTTCGGCAGGGGTGGTCAGCCCCAGCATTTT. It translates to CASSFGRGGQPQHF.

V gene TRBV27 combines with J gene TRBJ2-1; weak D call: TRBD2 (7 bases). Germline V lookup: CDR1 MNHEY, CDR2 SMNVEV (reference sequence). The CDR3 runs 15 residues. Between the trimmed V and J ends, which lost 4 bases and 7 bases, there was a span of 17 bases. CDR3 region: CASSSRRGGWNEQFF. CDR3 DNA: TGTGCCAGCAGTTCCCGAAGGGGGGGCTGGAATGAGCAGTTCTTC.

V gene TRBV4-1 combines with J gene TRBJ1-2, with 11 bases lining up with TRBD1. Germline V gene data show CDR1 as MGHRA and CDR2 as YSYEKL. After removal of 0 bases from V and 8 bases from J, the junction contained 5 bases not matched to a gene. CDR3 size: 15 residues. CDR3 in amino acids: CASSQDSRTGGGYTF. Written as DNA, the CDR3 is TGCGCCAGCAGCCAAGACTCCCGGACAGGGGGCGGCTACACCTTC.

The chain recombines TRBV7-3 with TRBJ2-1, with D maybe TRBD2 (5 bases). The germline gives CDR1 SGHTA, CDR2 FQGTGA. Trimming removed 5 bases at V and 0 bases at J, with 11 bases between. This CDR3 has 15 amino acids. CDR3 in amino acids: CASSPERSSYNEQFF. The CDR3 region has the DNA TGTGCCAGCAGCCCAGAGCGGAGCTCCTACAATGAGCAGTTCTTC.

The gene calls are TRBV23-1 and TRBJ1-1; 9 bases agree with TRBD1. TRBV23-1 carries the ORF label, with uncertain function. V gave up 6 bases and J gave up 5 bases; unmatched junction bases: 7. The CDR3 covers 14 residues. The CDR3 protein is CASSLQGARTEAFF. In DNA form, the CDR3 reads TGCGCCAGCAGCCTACAGGGGGCGCGGACTGAAGCTTTCTTT.

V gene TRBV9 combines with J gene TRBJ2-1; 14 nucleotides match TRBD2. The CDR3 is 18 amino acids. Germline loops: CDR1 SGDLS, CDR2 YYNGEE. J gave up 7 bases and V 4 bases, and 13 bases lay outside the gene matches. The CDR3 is CASSPRSQGLAGDNEQFF. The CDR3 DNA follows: TGTGCCAGCAGCCCCCGATCCCAGGGACTAGCGGGAGATAATGAGCAGTTCTTC.

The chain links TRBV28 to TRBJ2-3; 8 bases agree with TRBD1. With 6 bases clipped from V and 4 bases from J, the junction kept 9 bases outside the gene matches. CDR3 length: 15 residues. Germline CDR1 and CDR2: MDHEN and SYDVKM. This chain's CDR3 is CASSPGQGSPDTQYF. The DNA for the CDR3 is TGTGCCAGCAGCCCAGGACAGGGAAGCCCAGATACGCAGTATTTT.

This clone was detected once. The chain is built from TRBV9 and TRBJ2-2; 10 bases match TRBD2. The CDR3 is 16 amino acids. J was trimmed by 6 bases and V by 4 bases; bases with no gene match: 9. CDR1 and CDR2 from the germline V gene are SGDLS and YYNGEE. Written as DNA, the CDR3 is TGTGCCAGCAGCATTTCCGGGACTAGCGTGTCCGGGGAGCTGTTTTTT. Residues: CASSISGTSVSGELFF.

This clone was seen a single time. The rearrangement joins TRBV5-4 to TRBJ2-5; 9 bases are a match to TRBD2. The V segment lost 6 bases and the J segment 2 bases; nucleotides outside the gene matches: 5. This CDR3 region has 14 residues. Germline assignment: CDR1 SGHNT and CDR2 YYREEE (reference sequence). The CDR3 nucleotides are TGTGCCAGCAACGCGGGAGGGAGACAAGAGACCCAGTACTTC. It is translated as CASNAGGRQETQYF.

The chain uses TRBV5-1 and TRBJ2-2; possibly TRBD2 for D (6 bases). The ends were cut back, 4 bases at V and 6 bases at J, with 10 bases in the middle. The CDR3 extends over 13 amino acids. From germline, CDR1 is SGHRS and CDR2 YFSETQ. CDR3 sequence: CASSPEGAGELFF. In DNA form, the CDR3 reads TGCGCCAGCAGCCCGGAGGGTGCCGGGGAGCTGTTTTTT. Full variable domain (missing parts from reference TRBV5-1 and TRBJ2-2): KAGVTQTPRYLIKTRGQQVTLSCSPISGHRSVSWYQQTPGQGLQFLFEYFSETQRNKGNFPGRFSGRQFSNSRSEMNVSTLELGDSALYLCASSPEGAGELFFGEGSRLTVL.

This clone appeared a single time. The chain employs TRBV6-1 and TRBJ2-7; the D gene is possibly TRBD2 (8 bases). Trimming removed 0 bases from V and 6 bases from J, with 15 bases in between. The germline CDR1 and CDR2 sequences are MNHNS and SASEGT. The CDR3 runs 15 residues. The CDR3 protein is CASSEAPGGGREQYV. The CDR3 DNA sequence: TGTGCCAGCAGTGAAGCGCCGGGAGGGGGCCGCGAGCAGTACGTC.

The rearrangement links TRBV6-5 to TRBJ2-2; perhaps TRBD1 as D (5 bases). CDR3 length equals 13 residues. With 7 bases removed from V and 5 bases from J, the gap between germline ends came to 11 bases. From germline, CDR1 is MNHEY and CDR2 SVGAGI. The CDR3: CASTRDETGELFF. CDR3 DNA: TGTGCCAGCACCAGGGATGAAACCGGGGAGCTGTTTTTT.